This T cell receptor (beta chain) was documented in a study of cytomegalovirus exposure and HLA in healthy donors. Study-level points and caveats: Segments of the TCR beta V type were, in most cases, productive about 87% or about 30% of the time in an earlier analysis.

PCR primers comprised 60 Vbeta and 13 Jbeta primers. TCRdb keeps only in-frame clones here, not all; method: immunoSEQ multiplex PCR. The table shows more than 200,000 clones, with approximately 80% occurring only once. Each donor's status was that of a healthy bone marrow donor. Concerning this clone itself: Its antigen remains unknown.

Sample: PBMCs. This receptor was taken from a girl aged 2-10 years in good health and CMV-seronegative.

The CDR3 loop is CASSLERGRAEAFF. As DNA, the CDR3 is TGCGCCAGCAGCTTGGAGCGGGGGCGGGCTGAAGCTTTCTTT. V usage is TRBV5-1 and J usage is TRBJ1-1; perhaps TRBD1 as D (6 bases). V dropped 0 bases and J dropped 6 bases, with 12 bases sitting between them. CDR1 is SGHRS and CDR2 is YFSETQ in the germline V gene. This CDR3 comprises 14 residues.